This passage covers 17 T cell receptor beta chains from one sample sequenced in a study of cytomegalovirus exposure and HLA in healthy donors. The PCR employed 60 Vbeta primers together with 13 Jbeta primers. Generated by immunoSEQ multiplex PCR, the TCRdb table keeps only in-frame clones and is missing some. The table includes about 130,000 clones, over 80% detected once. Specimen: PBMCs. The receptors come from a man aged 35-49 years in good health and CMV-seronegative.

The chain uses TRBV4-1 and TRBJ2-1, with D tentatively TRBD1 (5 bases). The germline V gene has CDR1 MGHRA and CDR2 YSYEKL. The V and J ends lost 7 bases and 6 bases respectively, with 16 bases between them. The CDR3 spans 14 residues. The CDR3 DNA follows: TGCGCCAGCAAACAAGTCAGGGTGTTCAATGAGCAGTTCTTC. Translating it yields CASKQVRVFNEQFF.

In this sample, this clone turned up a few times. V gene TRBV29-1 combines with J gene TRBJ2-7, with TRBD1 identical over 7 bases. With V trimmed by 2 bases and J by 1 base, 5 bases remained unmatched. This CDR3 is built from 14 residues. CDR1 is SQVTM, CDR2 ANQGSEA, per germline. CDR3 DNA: TGCAGCGTTGAAAAGGGGGCCCCATCCTACGAGCAGTACTTC. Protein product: CSVEKGAPSYEQYF.

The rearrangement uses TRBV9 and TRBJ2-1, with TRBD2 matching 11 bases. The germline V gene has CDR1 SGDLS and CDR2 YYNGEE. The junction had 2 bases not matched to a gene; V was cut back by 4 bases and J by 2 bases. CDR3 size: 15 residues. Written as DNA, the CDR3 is TGTGCCAGCAGCCTTAGCGGGAGGGCCTACAATGAGCAGTTCTTC. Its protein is CASSLSGRAYNEQFF.

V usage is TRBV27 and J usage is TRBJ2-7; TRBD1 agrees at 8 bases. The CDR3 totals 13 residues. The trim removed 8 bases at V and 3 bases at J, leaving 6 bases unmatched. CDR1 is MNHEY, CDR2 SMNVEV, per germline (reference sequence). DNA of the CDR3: TGTGCCAGCTCAGCGACAGGGGTCTACGAGCAGTACTTC. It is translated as CASSATGVYEQYF.

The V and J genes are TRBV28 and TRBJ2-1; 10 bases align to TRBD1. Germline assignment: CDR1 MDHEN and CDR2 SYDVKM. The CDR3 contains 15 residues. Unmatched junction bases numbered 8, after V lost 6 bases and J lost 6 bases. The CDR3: CASRKAGQGTNEQFF. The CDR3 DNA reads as TGTGCCAGCAGAAAGGCGGGACAGGGGACCAATGAGCAGTTCTTC.

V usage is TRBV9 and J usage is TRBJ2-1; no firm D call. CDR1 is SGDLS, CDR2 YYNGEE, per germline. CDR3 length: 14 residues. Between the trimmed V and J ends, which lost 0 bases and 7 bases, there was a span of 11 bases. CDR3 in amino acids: CASSVATTVNEQFF. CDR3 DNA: TGTGCCAGCAGCGTAGCTACTACGGTAAATGAGCAGTTCTTC.

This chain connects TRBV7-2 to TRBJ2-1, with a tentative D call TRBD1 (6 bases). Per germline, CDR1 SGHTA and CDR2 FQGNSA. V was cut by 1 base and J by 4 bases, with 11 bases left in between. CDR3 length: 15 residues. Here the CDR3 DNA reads TGTGCCAGCAGCTTAGGGCTACAGGGTTACAATGAGCAGTTCTTC. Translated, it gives CASSLGLQGYNEQFF. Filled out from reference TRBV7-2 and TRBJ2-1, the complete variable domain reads GAGVSQSPSNKVTEKGKDVELRCDPISGHTALYWYRQSLGQGLEFLIYFQGNSAPDKSGLPSDRFSAERTGGSVSTLTIQRTQQEDSAVYLCASSLGLQGYNEQFFGPGTRLTVL.

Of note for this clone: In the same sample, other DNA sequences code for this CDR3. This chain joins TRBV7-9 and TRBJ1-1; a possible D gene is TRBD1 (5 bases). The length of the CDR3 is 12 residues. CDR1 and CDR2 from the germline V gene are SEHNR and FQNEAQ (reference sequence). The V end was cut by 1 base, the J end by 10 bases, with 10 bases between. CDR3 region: CASSLEDKGAFF. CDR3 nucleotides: TGTGCCAGCAGCTTAGAGGACAAAGGAGCTTTCTTT.

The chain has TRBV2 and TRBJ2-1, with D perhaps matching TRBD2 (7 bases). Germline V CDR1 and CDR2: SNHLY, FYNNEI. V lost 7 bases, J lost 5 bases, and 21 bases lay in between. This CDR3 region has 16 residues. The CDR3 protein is CASINRGALGHNEQFF. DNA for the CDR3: TGTGCCAGCATCAATCGGGGGGCGCTGGGCCACAATGAGCAGTTCTTC.

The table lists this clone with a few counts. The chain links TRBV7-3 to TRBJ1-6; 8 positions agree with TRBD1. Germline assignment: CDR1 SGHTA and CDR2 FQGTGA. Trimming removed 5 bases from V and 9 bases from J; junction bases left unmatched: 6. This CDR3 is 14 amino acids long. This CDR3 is CASSLGQGGSPLHF. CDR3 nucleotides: TGTGCCAGCAGCCTCGGACAGGGAGGTTCACCCCTCCACTTT.

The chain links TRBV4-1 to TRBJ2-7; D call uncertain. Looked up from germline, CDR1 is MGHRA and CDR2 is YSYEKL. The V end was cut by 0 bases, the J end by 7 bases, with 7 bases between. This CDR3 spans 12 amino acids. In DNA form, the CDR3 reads TGCGCCAGCAGCCAAGATCCCGGGGAGCAGTACTTC. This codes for CASSQDPGEQYF.

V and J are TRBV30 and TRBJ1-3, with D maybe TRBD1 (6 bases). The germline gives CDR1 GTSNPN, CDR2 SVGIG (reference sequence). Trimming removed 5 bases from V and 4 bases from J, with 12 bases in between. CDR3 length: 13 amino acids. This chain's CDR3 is CAWVTGFGNTIYF. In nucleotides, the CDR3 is TGTGCCTGGGTTACAGGGTTCGGAAACACCATATATTTT. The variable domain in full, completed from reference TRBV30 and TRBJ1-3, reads SQTIHQWPATLVQPVGSPLSLECTVEGTSNPNLYWYRQAAGRGLQLLFYSVGIGQISSEVPQNLSASRPQDRQFILSSKKLLLSDSGFYLCAWVTGFGNTIYFGEGSWLTVV.

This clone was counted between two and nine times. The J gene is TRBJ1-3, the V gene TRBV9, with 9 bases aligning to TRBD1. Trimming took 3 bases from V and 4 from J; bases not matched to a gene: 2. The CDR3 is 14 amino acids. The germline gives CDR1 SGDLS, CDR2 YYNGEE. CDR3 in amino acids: CASSAGTGGNTIYF. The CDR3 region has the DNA TGTGCCAGCAGCGCAGGGACAGGGGGAAACACCATATATTTT. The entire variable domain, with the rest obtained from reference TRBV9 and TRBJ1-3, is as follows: DSGVTQTPKHLITATGQRVTLRCSPRSGDLSVYWYQQSLDQGLQFLIQYYNGEERAKGNILERFSAQQFPDLHSELNLSSLELGDSALYFCASSAGTGGNTIYFGEGSWLTVV.

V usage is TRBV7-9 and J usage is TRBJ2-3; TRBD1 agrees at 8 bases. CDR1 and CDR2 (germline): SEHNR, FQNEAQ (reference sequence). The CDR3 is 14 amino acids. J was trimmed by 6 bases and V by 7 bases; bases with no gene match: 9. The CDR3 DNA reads TGTGCCAGCACCCCGGACAGGGTAGGGGATACGCAGTATTTT. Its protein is CASTPDRVGDTQYF.

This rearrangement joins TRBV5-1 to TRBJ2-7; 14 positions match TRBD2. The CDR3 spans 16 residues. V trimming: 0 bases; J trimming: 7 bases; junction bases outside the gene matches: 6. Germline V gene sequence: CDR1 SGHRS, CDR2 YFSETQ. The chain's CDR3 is CASSLAATSGRGEQYF. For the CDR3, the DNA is TGCGCCAGCAGCTTGGCCGCGACTAGCGGGAGGGGTGAGCAGTACTTC.

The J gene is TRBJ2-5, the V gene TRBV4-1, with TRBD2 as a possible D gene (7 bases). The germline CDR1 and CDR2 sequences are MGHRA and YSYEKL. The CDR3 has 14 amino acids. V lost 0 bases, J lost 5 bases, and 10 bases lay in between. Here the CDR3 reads CASSQDGGPETQYF. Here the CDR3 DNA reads TGCGCCAGCAGCCAAGACGGGGGGCCGGAGACCCAGTACTTC.

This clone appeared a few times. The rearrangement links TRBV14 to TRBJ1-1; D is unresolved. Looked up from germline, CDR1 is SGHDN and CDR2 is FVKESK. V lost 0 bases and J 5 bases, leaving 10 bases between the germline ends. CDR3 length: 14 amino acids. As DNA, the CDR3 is TGTGCCAGCAGCCAAGATGAGAATTGGACTGAAGCTTTCTTT. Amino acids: CASSQDENWTEAFF. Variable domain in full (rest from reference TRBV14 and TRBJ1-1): EAGVTQFPSHSVIEKGQTVTLRCDPISGHDNLYWYRRVMGKEIKFLLHFVKESKQDESGMPNNRFLAERTGGTYSTLKVQPAELEDSGVYFCASSQDENWTEAFFGQGTRLTVV.